Below are 5 T cell receptor beta chains sequenced from a single sample in a study of shared clonotypes between healthy human individuals. The assay was immunoSEQ multiplex PCR, and TCRdb's table has in-frame clones only and misses some. The sample records some 2 million clones, 85% to 95% being singletons. The sequencing input was naive CD4+ T cells sorted from blood. Subset described: CD45RA+ positively selected. These receptors were taken from a man younger than 35 in good health.

This clone was seen once. At the DNA level, this CDR3 is encoded by other sequences in the same sample as well. The chain links TRBV2 to TRBJ1-4; the match to TRBD1 covers 11 bases. The CDR3 spans 15 residues. Germline V lookup: CDR1 SNHLY, CDR2 FYNNEI. Losses at the gene ends were 7 bases for V and 2 bases for J; bases not matched to a gene: 3. Written as DNA, the CDR3 is TGTGCCAGCAAGGGACAGGGGGTGACTAATGAAAAACTGTTTTTT. Protein: CASKGQGVTNEKLFF.

The rearrangement links TRBV11-2 to TRBJ2-3; TRBD1 is a possible D gene (6 bases). This CDR3 spans 12 amino acids. V lost 5 bases and J lost 10, with 13 bases in between. CDR1 and CDR2 (germline): SGHAT, FQNNGV. The CDR3 nucleotides are TGTGCCAGCAGCACACAGGGTTCGGCGCAGTATTTT. It is translated as CASSTQGSAQYF.

The CDR3 DNA is TGTGCCAGCACTAGAAGGGACAGCTCCTACAATGAGCAGTTCTTC. Amino acid sequence: CASTRRDSSYNEQFF. This chain links TRBV7-6 with TRBJ2-1, with 7 bases fitting TRBD1. Per germline, CDR1 SGHVS and CDR2 FNYEAQ. Losses at the gene ends were 7 bases for V and 0 bases for J; bases not matched to a gene: 6. The CDR3 runs 15 residues.

The table lists this clone with a count of one. The gene calls are TRBV29-1 and TRBJ1-5; D gene ambiguous. V was trimmed by 4 bases and J by 0 bases, leaving 10 bases between them. Germline lookup yields CDR1 SQVTM and CDR2 ANQGSEA. This CDR3 spans 14 amino acids. DNA of the CDR3: TGCAGCGTTGGGTCGGGGAATAGCAATCAGCCCCAGCATTTT. Amino acid sequence: CSVGSGNSNQPQHF.

Of note for this clone: This specimen includes other DNA sequences encoding the same CDR3. The CDR3, as DNA: TGCGCCAGCAGCCAAGAGACCTCGACCTACGAGCAGTACTTC. Amino acid sequence: CASSQETSTYEQYF. V gene TRBV4-1 combines with J gene TRBJ2-7, with D uncertain. The CDR3 extends over 14 amino acids. The germline gives CDR1 MGHRA, CDR2 YSYEKL. The V end lost 0 bases, the J end lost 2 bases, and 8 bases lay between the germline ends.